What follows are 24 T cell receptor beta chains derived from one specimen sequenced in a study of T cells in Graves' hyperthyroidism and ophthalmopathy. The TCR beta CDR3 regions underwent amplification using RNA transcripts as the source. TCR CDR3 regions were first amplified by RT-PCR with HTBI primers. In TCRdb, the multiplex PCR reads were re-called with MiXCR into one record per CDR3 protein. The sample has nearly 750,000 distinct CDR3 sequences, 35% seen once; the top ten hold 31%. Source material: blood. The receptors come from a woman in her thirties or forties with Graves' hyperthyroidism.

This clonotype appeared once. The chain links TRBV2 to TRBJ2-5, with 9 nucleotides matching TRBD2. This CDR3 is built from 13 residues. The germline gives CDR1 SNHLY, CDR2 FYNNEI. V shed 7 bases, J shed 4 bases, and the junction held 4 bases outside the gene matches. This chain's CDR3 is CASTKLAGETQYF. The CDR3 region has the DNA TGTGCCAGCACCAAACTAGCGGGAGAGACCCAGTACTTC.

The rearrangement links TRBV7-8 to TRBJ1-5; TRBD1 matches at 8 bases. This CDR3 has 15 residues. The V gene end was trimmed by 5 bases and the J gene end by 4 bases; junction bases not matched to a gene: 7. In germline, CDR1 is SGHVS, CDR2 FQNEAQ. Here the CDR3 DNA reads TGTGCCAGCAGCCACGGACAGGGCCTGAATCAGCCCCAGCATTTT. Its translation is CASSHGQGLNQPQHF.

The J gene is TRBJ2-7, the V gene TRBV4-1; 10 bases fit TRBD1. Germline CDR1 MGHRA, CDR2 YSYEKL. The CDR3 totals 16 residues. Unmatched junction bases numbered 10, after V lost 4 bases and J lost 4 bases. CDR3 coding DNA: TGCGCCAGCAGCCTCGCCCGGGACAGGGGTTGGTACGAGCAGTACTTC. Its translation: CASSLARDRGWYEQYF.

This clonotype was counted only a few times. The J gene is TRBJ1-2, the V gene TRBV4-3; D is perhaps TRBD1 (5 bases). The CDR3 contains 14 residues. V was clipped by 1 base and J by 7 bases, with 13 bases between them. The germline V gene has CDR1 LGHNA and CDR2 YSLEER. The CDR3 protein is CASSQVGIQGGYTF. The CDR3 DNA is TGCGCCAGCAGCCAAGTAGGCATTCAGGGTGGCTACACCTTC.

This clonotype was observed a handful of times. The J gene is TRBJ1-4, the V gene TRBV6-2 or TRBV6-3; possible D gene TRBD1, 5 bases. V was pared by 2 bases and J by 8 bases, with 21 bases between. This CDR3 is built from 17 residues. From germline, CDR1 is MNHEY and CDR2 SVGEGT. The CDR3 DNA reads TGTGCCAGCAGTTACACAAAACGAGACGGGGGACGGGAAAAACTGTTTTTT. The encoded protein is CASSYTKRDGGREKLFF.

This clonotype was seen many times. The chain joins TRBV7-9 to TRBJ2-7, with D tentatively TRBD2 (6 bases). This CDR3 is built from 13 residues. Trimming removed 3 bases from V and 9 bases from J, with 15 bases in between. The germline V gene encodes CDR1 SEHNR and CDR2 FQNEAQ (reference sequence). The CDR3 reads CASSFADTGVQYF. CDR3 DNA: TGTGCCAGCAGCTTTGCCGACACGGGAGTGCAGTACTTC.

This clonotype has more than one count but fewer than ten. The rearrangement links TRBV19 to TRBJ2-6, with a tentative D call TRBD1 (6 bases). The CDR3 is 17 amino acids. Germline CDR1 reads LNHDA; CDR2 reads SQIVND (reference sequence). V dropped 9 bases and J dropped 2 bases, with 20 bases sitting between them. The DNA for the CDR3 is TGTGCCAGCAGTTTCGGAACAGGGAAGGCTGGGGCCAACGTCCTGACTTTC. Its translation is CASSFGTGKAGANVLTF.

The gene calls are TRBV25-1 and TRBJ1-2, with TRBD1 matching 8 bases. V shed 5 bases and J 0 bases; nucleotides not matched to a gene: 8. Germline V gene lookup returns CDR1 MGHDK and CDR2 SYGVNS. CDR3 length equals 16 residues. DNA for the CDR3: TGTGCCAGCAGTTACCGACAGGGGTCATCTAACTATGGCTACACCTTC. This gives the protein CASSYRQGSSNYGYTF.

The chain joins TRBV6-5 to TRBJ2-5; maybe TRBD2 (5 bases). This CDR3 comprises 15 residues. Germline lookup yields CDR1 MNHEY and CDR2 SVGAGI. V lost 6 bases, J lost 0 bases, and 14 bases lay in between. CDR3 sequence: CASSLVGINQETQYF. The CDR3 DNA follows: TGTGCCAGCAGCCTAGTCGGGATCAACCAAGAGACCCAGTACTTC.

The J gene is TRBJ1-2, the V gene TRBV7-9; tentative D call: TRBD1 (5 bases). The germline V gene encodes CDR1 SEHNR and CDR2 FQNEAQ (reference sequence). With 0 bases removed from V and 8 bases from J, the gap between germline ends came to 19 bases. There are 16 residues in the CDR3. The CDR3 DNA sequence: TGTGCCAGCAGCTTAGCCGGTGGCTCAGGGTCGGGCGGCTACACCTTC. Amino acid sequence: CASSLAGGSGSGGYTF.

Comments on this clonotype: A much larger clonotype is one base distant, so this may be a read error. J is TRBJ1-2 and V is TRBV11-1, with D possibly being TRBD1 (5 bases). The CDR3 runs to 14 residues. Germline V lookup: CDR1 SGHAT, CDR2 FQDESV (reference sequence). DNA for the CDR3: TGTGCCAGCAGCTTCACTTGGCAGGGCGATGGCTGCACCTTC. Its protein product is CASSFTWQGDGCTF.

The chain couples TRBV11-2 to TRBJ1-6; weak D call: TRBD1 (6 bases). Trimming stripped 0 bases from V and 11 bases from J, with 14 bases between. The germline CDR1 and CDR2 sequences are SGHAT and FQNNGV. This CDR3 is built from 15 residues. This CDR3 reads CASSLEPQGRAPLHF. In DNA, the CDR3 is TGTGCCAGCAGCTTAGAACCCCAGGGGCGGGCACCCCTCCACTTT.

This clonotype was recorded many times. The CDR3 reads CSARGTPSLYGYTF. The CDR3 coding sequence is TGCAGTGCTAGGGGGACCCCGAGCCTCTATGGCTACACCTTC. The chain combines TRBV20-1 with TRBJ1-2; possible D gene TRBD1, 5 bases. The CDR3 runs 14 residues. Trimming stripped 3 bases from V and 4 bases from J, with 15 bases between. Germline V lookup: CDR1 DFQATT, CDR2 SNEGSKA (reference sequence).

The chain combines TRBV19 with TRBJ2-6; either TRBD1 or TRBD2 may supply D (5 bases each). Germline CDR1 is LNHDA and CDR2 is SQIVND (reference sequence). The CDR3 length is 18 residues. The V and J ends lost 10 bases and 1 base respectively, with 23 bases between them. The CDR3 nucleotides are TGTGCCACCAAGGTAACCGGGACGGGCCTATCTGGGGCCAACGTCCTGACTTTC. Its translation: CATKVTGTGLSGANVLTF.

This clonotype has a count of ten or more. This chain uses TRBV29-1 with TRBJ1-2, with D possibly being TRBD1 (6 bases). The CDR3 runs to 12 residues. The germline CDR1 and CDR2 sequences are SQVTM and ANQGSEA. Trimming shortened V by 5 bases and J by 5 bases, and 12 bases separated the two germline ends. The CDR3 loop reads CSVLRGAYGYTF. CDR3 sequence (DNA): TGCAGCGTTCTGAGGGGGGCTTATGGCTACACCTTC.

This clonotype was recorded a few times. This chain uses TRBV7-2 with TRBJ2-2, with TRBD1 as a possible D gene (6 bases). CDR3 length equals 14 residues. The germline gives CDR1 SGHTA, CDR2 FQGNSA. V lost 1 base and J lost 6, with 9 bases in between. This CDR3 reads CASSLVPGAGELFF. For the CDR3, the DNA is TGTGCCAGCAGCTTAGTACCAGGGGCCGGGGAGCTGTTTTTT.

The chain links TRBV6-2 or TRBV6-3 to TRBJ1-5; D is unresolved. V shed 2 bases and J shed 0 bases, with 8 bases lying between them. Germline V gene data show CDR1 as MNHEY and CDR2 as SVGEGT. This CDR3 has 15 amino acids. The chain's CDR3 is CASSYEQSSNQPQHF. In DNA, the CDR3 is TGTGCCAGCAGTTACGAACAAAGTAGCAATCAGCCCCAGCATTTT.

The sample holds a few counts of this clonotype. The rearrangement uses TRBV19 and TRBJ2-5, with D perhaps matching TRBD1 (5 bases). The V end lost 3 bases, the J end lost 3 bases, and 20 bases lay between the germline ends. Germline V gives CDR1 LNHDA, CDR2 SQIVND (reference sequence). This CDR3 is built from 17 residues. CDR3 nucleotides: TGTGCCAGTAGTATCGGTCTCGACAGTCTGGGTGAAGAGACCCAGTACTTC. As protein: CASSIGLDSLGEETQYF.

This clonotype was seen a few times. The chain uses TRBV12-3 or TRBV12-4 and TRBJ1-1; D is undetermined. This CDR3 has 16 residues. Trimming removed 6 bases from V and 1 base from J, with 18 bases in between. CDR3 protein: CASSPGRGGRNTEAFF. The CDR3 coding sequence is TGTGCCAGCAGCCCAGGCCGGGGAGGGAGGAACACTGAAGCTTTCTTT.

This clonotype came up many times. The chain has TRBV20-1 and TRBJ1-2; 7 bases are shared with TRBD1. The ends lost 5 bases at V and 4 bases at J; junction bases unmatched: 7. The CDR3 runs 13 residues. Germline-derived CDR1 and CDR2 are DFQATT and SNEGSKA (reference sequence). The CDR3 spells CSASTGMGYGYTF. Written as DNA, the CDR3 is TGCAGTGCTTCGACAGGGATGGGCTATGGCTACACCTTC.

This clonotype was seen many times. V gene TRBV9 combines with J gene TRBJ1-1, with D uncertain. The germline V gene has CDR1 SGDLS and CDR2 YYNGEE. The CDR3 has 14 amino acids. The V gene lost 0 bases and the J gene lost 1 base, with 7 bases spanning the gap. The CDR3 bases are TGTGCCAGCAGCGTAGGAACCCAGAACACTGAAGCTTTCTTT. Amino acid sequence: CASSVGTQNTEAFF.

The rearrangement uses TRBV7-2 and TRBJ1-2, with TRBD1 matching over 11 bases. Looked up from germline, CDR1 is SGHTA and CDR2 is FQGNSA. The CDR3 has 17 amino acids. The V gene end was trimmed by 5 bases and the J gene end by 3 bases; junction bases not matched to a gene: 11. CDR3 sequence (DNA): TGTGCCAGCAGCCACGGAAGGACAGGGGGCTCGGACTATGGCTACACCTTC. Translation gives CASSHGRTGGSDYGYTF. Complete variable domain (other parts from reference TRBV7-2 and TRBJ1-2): GAGVSQSPSNKVTEKGKDVELRCDPISGHTALYWYRQSLGQGLEFLIYFQGNSAPDKSGLPSDRFSAERTGGSVSTLTIQRTQQEDSAVYLCASSHGRTGGSDYGYTFGSGTRLTVV.

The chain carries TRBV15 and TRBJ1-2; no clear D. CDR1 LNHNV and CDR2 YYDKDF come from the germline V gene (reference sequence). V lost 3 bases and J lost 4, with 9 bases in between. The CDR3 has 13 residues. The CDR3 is CATSSFGLYGYTF. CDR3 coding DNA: TGTGCCACCAGCAGTTTCGGCCTCTATGGCTACACCTTC.

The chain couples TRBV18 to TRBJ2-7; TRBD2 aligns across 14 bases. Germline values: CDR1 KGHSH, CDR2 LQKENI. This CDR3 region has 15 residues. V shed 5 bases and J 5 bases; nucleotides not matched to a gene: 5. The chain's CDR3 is CASSGTSGSYNEQYF. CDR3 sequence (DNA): TGTGCCAGCTCAGGGACTAGCGGGAGTTACAACGAGCAGTACTTC.